These T cell receptor beta chains were read from a single sample in a study of cytomegalovirus exposure and HLA in healthy donors. Profiling relied on immunoSEQ multiplex PCR, and the TCRdb table lists in-frame clones only, not all of them. The data hold roughly 150,000 clones, with roughly 80% observed a single time. Sequenced material: PBMCs. The source is a male donor in good health and CMV-seronegative. The CDR3 runs from the conserved cysteine through the conserved F or W. D genes are given only for firm matches. Not every row has a clone size; where given, it reads once, few, many or a size class.

D: -
size: few
J: TRBJ1-1
V: TRBV14
length: 15
DNA: TGTGCCAGCAGCCAAGCAGGGGCGTTGAACACTGAAGCTTTCTTT
CDR3: CASSQAGALNTEAFF

D: TRBD1
size: -
J: TRBJ2-7
V: TRBV11-2
length: 16
DNA: TGTGCCAGCAGTCAGCCAGGGACAGGGGGCCGGTACGAGCAGTACTTC
CDR3: CASSQPGTGGRYEQYF

D: TRBD2
size: -
J: TRBJ2-7
V: TRBV6-5
length: 14
DNA: TGTGCCAGCAGCCGGACTAGCGGGGGGGCCGAGCAGTACTTC
CDR3: CASSRTSGGAEQYF

D: TRBD2
size: -
J: TRBJ2-3
V: TRBV13
length: 16
DNA: TGTGCCAGCAGCTACGGAGCGGGAGTCGGCACAGATACGCAGTATTTT
CDR3: CASSYGAGVGTDTQYF

D: -
size: -
J: TRBJ2-3
V: TRBV9
length: 13
DNA: TGTGCCAGCAGCGCCGACAGTTCGGATACGCAGTATTTT
CDR3: CASSADSSDTQYF

D: TRBD1
size: -
J: TRBJ2-7
V: TRBV10-1
length: 12
DNA: TGCGCCAGCACCTCCGGGACAGGGAAGGAGTACTTC
CDR3: CASTSGTGKEYF

D: TRBD2
size: -
J: TRBJ2-7
V: TRBV4-3
length: 17
DNA: TGCGCCAGCAGCCAAGATTTTAGCGGGAGGGCTTCCAACGAGCAGTACTTC
CDR3: CASSQDFSGRASNEQYF

D: TRBD1
size: -
J: TRBJ2-2
V: TRBV30
length: 14
DNA: TGTGCCTGGAGGGGAGACAGGGGCACCGGGGAGCTGTTTTTT
CDR3: CAWRGDRGTGELFF

D: -
size: -
J: TRBJ1-1
V: TRBV9
length: 14
DNA: TGTGCCAGCAGCACGACAATAACAAACACTGAAGCTTTCTTT
CDR3: CASSTTITNTEAFF

D: TRBD1
size: once
J: TRBJ2-7
V: TRBV5-5
length: 15
DNA: TGTGCCAGCAGCTTGGAGGGACAGGGCTCCTACGAGCAGTACTTC
CDR3: CASSLEGQGSYEQYF

D: -
size: once
J: TRBJ2-3
V: TRBV30
length: 11
DNA: TGTGCCTGGAGCTCCCAGCCGTGGACTGCTTTT
CDR3: CAWSSQPWTAF

D: -
size: -
J: TRBJ1-3
V: TRBV2
length: 14
DNA: TGTGCCAGCAATGCTCAGGGCTCTGGAAACACCATATATTTT
CDR3: CASNAQGSGNTIYF

D: TRBD1
size: -
J: TRBJ2-7
V: TRBV11-2
length: 15
DNA: TGTGCCAGCAGCTTAGCGACAGGGGGAGGATACGAGCAGTACTTC
CDR3: CASSLATGGGYEQYF

D: -
size: -
J: TRBJ1-1
V: TRBV5-1
length: 15
DNA: TGCGCCAGCAGCTTGGCCGGTGGACAGAACACTGAAGCTTTCTTT
CDR3: CASSLAGGQNTEAFF

D: -
size: -
J: TRBJ1-1
V: TRBV5-6
length: 13
DNA: TGTGCCAGCAGCTTGTGGGGCGGCACTGAAGCTTTCTTT
CDR3: CASSLWGGTEAFF

D: TRBD1
size: -
J: TRBJ1-6
V: TRBV11-2
length: 16
DNA: TGTGCCAGCAGCCTGACACAGGGGGCGGCAGGTTCACCCCTCCACTTT
CDR3: CASSLTQGAAGSPLHF

D: TRBD1
size: -
J: TRBJ2-1
V: TRBV6-6
length: 13
DNA: TGTGCCAGCAGTTACTCGACAGGGAATGAGCAGTTCTTC
CDR3: CASSYSTGNEQFF

D: TRBD2
size: -
J: TRBJ2-1
V: TRBV19
length: 15
DNA: TGTGCCAGTAGTCCCCTAGCGGGGGCCGTGGATGAGCAGTTCTTC
CDR3: CASSPLAGAVDEQFF

D: TRBD2
size: -
J: TRBJ2-1
V: TRBV5-1
length: 16
DNA: TGCGCCAGCAGCTTGGCCGGGTCTAGCGGGAGGAATGAGCAGTTCTTC
CDR3: CASSLAGSSGRNEQFF

D: TRBD2
size: -
J: TRBJ2-5
V: TRBV5-1
length: 16
DNA: TGCGCCAGCAGCTTCCTAGCGGGGGGGCTCTGGGAGACCCAGTACTTC
CDR3: CASSFLAGGLWETQYF

D: TRBD1
size: -
J: TRBJ1-2
V: TRBV28
length: 15
DNA: TGTGCCAGCAGTCCGGCAGGGGGCGCTTCTTATGGCTACACCTTC
CDR3: CASSPAGGASYGYTF

D: TRBD2
size: -
J: TRBJ2-5
V: TRBV19
length: 14
DNA: TGTGCCAGTACCCAGAGCGGGAGGGGGAAGACCCAGTACTTC
CDR3: CASTQSGRGKTQYF

D: -
size: -
J: TRBJ1-2
V: TRBV5-4
length: 16
DNA: TGTGCCAGCAGCTTGGCCGGGAACGGGGGAGCTTCTGGCTACACCTTC
CDR3: CASSLAGNGGASGYTF

D: TRBD1
size: -
J: TRBJ2-1
V: TRBV6-6
length: 16
DNA: TGTGCCAGCAGTTATCGGACAGGAGCCACCTACAATGAGCAGTTCTTC
CDR3: CASSYRTGATYNEQFF

D: -
size: -
J: TRBJ1-2
V: TRBV6-1
length: 15
DNA: TGTGCCAGCAGTGCCCTCGCGGACACGGGCGGTGGCTACACCTTC
CDR3: CASSALADTGGGYTF

D: -
size: -
J: TRBJ1-6
V: TRBV7-9
length: 15
DNA: TGTGCCAGCAGCTTAGGGCAGGGTCTTACTTCACCCCTCCACTTT
CDR3: CASSLGQGLTSPLHF

D: -
size: -
J: TRBJ2-1
V: TRBV29-1
length: 11
DNA: TGCAGCGTCCTTGGCGGCAATGAGCAGTTCTTC
CDR3: CSVLGGNEQFF

D: TRBD2
size: -
J: TRBJ2-1
V: TRBV5-4
length: 17
DNA: TGTGCCAGCAGCTTGGGTGGTAGCGGGACCCCGTACAATGAGCAGTTCTTC
CDR3: CASSLGGSGTPYNEQFF

D: TRBD1
size: -
J: TRBJ1-4
V: TRBV25-1
length: 15
DNA: TGTGCCAGCAGTGACTGGGACAGGGCTAATGAAAAACTGTTTTTT
CDR3: CASSDWDRANEKLFF

D: TRBD1
size: -
J: TRBJ1-1
V: TRBV2
length: 14
DNA: TGTGCCAGCAGGAACAGGGGCGGTTTGTCTGAAGCTTTCTTT
CDR3: CASRNRGGLSEAFF

D: -
size: -
J: TRBJ2-5
V: TRBV19
length: 14
DNA: TGTGCCAGTAGTAACACAGGGACCCAAGAGACCCAGTACTTC
CDR3: CASSNTGTQETQYF

D: TRBD2
size: -
J: TRBJ2-7
V: TRBV11-2
length: 15
DNA: TGTGCCAGCACCCCGACTAGCGGGAGGAACTACGAGCAGTACTTC
CDR3: CASTPTSGRNYEQYF

D: TRBD1
size: -
J: TRBJ2-5
V: TRBV7-9
length: 13
DNA: TGTGCCAGCGACAGGGGGCAGGGGGAGACCCAGTACTTC
CDR3: CASDRGQGETQYF

D: -
size: once
J: TRBJ1-2
V: TRBV7-9
length: 13
DNA: TGTGCCAGCAGCTTAGCGACAGCCTATGGCTACACCTTC
CDR3: CASSLATAYGYTF

D: TRBD1
size: -
J: TRBJ2-2
V: TRBV7-2
length: 16
DNA: TGTGCCAGCAGCCCAAGGACAGGGGGCGGCACCGGGGAGCTGTTTTTT
CDR3: CASSPRTGGGTGELFF

D: TRBD2
size: -
J: TRBJ2-5
V: TRBV4-3
length: 14
DNA: TGCGCCAGCAGCCAGAGGACTAGCGGGGAGACCCAGTACTTC
CDR3: CASSQRTSGETQYF